Sequencing of this T cell receptor (beta chain) was carried out in a study of sequential checkpoint blockade in melanoma. Overall study: DNA from 85 to 95 pretreatment tumor samples underwent TCRβ immunosequencing.

Regarding treatment: randomized to nivolumab then ipilimumab (arm A) or the reverse (arm B). In its sample, this clone was seen many times. Trimming cost V 5 bases and J 1 base, with 24 bases left between them. The CDR3 covers 18 residues. The germline V gene has CDR1 SGHNT and CDR2 YENEEA. This table comes from immunoSEQ multiplex PCR, and its TCRdb copy is limited to in-frame clones, with some not included. This table holds approximately 3,000 clones, roughly 19% found once. The receptor was derived from a human donor with melanoma. The J gene is TRBJ2-7, the V gene TRBV11-3; weak D call: TRBD2 (6 bases). The sequencing used tumor tissue (inferred from file names), collected from a patient given nivolumab and ipilimumab in sequence. CDR3 nucleotides: TGTGCCAGCAGCCCCCGCCGGCGGTCGGGGGATTTGTCCTACGAGCAGTACTTC. Translating gives CASSPRRRSGDLSYEQYF.